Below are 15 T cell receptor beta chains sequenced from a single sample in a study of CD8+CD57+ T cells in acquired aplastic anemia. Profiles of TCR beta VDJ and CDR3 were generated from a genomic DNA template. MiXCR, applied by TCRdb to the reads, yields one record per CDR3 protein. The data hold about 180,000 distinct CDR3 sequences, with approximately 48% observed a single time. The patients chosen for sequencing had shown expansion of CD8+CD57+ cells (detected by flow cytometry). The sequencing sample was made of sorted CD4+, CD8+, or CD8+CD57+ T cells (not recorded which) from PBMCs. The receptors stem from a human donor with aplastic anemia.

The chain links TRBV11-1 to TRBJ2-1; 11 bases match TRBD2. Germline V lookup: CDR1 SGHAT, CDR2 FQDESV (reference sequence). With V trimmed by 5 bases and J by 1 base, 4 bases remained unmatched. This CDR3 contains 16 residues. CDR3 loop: CASSERTSGSYNEQFF. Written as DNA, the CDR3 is TGTGCCAGCAGCGAACGGACTAGCGGGTCCTACAATGAGCAGTTCTTC.

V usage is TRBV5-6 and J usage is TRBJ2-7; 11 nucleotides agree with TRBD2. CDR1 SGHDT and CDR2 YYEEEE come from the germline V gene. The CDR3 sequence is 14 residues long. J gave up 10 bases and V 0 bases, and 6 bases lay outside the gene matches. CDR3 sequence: CASSLAGLAGGQYF. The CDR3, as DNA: TGTGCCAGCAGCTTGGCTGGTCTAGCGGGGGGACAGTACTTC.

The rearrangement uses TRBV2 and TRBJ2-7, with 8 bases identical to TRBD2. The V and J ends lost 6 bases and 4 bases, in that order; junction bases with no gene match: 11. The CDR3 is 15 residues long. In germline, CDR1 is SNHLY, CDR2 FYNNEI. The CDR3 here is CASRLPLAGRYEQYF. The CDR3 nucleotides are TGTGCCAGCAGGCTCCCGTTAGCGGGGAGGTACGAGCAGTACTTC.

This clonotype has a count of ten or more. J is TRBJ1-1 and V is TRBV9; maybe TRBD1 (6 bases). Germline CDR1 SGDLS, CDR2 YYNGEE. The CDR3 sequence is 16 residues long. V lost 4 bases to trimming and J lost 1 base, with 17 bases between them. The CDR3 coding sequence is TGTGCCAGCAGCCCCCAACTGTCGGGACAGAACACTGAAGCTTTCTTT. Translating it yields CASSPQLSGQNTEAFF. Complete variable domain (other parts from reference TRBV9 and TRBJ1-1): DSGVTQTPKHLITATGQRVTLRCSPRSGDLSVYWYQQSLDQGLQFLIQYYNGEERAKGNILERFSAQQFPDLHSELNLSSLELGDSALYFCASSPQLSGQNTEAFFGQGTRLTVV.

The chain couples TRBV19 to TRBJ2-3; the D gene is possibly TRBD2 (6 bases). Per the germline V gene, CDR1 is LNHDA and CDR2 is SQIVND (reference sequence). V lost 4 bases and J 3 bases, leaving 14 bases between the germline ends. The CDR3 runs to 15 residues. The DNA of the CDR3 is TGTGCCAGTAGTAAGAGTGGGGGGAAAACAGATACGCAGTATTTT. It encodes CASSKSGGKTDTQYF. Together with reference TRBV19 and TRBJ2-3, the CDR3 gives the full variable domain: DGGITQSPKYLFRKEGQNVTLSCEQNLNHDAMYWYRQDPGQGLRLIYYSQIVNDFQKGDIAEGYSVSREKKESFPLTVTSAQKNPTAFYLCASSKSGGKTDTQYFGPGTRLTVL.

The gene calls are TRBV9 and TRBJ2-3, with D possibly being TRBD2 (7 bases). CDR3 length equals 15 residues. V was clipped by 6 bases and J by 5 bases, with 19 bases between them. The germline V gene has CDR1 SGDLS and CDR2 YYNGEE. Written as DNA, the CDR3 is TGTGCCAGCACCCTCGGGGGGCTATCAGAAGATACGCAGTATTTT. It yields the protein CASTLGGLSEDTQYF.

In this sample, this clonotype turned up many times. The CDR3 is CSASGNRDTYEQYF. In DNA form, the CDR3 reads TGCAGTGCTAGTGGGAACAGGGACACCTACGAGCAGTACTTC. The rearrangement uses TRBV20-1 and TRBJ2-7; tentative D call: TRBD1 (6 bases). CDR1 and CDR2 from the germline V gene are DFQATT and SNEGSKA (reference sequence). This CDR3 has 14 residues. Between the trimmed V and J ends, which lost 3 bases and 2 bases, there was a span of 14 bases.

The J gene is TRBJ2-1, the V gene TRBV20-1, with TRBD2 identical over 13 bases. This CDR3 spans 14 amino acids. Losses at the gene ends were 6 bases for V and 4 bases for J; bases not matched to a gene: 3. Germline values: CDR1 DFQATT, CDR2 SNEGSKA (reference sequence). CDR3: CSAGLAGAYNEQFF. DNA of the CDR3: TGCAGTGCCGGACTAGCGGGGGCATACAATGAGCAGTTCTTC.

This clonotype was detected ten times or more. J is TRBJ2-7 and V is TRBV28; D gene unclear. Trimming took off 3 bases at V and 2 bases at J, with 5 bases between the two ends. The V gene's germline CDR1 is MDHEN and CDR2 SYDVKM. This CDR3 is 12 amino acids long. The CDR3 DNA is TGTGCCAGCAGTTTCCTTGCCTACGAGCAGTACTTC. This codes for CASSFLAYEQYF.

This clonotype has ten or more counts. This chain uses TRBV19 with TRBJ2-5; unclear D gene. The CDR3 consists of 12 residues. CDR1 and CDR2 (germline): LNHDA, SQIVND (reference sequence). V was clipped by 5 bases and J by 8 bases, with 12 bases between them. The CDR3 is CASSGPSPTQYF. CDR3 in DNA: TGTGCCAGTAGTGGGCCCTCTCCTACCCAGTACTTC.

The CDR3 reads CATAWTENTEAFF. DNA of the CDR3: TGTGCCACCGCATGGACGGAGAACACTGAAGCTTTCTTT. The V call is TRBV15, the J call TRBJ1-1; D unresolved. The CDR3 is 13 amino acids. Germline V gene data show CDR1 as LNHNV and CDR2 as YYDKDF (reference sequence). The ends were cut back, 8 bases at V and 1 base at J, with 11 bases in the middle.

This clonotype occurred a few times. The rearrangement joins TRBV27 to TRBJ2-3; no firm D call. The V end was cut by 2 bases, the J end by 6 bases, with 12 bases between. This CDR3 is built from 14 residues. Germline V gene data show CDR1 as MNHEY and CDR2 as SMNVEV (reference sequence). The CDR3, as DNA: TGTGCCAGCAGTTTAATCTTGGATGGGGATACGCAGTATTTT. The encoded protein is CASSLILDGDTQYF.

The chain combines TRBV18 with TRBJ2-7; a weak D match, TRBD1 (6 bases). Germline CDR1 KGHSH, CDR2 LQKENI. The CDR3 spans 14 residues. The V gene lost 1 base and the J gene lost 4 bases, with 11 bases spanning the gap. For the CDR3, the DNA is TGTGCCAGCTCACCACAGGGGCAGGGGTACGAGCAGTACTTC. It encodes CASSPQGQGYEQYF.

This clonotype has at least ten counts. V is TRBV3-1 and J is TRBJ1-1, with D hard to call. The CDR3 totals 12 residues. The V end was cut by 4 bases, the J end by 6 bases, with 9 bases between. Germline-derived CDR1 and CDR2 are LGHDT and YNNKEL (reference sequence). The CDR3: CASSLHTSEAFF. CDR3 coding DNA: TGTGCCAGCAGCCTCCACACCTCTGAAGCTTTCTTT.

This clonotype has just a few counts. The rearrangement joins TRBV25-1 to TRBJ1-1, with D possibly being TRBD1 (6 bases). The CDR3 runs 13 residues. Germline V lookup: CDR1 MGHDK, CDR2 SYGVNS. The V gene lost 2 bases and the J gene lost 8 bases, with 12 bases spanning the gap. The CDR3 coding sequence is TGTGCCAGCAGTGAAGGTTACAGGGACGAAGCTTTCTTT. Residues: CASSEGYRDEAFF.